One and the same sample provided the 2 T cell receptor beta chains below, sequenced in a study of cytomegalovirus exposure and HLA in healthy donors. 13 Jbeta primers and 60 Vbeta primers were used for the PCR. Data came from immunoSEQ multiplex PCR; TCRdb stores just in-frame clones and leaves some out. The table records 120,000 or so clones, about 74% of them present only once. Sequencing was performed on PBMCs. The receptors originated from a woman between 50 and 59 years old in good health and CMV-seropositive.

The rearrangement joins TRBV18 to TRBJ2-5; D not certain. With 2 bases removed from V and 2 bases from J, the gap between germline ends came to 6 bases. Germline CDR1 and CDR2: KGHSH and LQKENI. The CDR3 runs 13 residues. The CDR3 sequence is CASSPFNQETQYF. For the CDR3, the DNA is TGTGCCAGCTCACCATTCAATCAAGAGACCCAGTACTTC.

The CDR3 here is CASSPQHGGGQPQHF. In nucleotides, the CDR3 is TGTGCCAGCAGCCCCCAACATGGGGGCGGGCAGCCCCAGCATTTT. The chain is built from TRBV6-1 and TRBJ1-5; the D gene is possibly TRBD1 (6 bases). Trimming shortened V by 6 bases and J by 7 bases, and 19 bases separated the two germline ends. This CDR3 has 15 amino acids. Germline CDR1 and CDR2: MNHNS and SASEGT.